This T cell receptor beta chain was sequenced during a study of CD8 T cells in ankylosing spondylitis. The CDR3 totals 14 residues. The germline V gene encodes CDR1 SGHRS and CDR2 YFSETQ. Trimming removed 5 bases from V and 3 bases from J; junction bases left unmatched: 5. TCRdb re-called the 5' RACE reads with MiXCR, one entry per CDR3 protein. Found here are about 150,000 distinct CDR3 sequences, about 42% of them singletons; the top ten hold over 12%. This receptor was taken from a male donor with ankylosing spondylitis. The chain joins TRBV5-1 to TRBJ2-1, with 7 bases fitting TRBD1. The specimen was synovial fluid, either unsorted or a sorted T cell fraction (not recorded which). CDR3 nucleotide sequence: TGCGCCAGCAGATATGACAGGGTCTACAATGAGCAGTTCTTC. Translation: CASRYDRVYNEQFF.